This T cell receptor (beta chain) is drawn from a study of technical replicates of blood from several donors. TCRdb's table, derived via immunoSEQ multiplex PCR, lists solely in-frame clones and lacks some. In the table there are around 84,000 clones, about 97% of which are singletons. Trimming removed 1 base from V and 4 bases from J; junction bases left unmatched: 11. The CDR3 has 19 residues. CDR1 and CDR2 from the germline V gene are LGHNA and YNFKEQ. The V and J genes are TRBV4-2 and TRBJ2-5; 14 bases are shared with TRBD2. Sequencing was carried out using T cells isolated from PBMCs. The TCR comes from a human donor in good health. The CDR3 nucleotides are TGTGCCAGCAGCCAAGGAGACGCGACTAGCGGGAGGGTTGGAGAGACCCAGTACTTC. Encoded protein: CASSQGDATSGRVGETQYF.